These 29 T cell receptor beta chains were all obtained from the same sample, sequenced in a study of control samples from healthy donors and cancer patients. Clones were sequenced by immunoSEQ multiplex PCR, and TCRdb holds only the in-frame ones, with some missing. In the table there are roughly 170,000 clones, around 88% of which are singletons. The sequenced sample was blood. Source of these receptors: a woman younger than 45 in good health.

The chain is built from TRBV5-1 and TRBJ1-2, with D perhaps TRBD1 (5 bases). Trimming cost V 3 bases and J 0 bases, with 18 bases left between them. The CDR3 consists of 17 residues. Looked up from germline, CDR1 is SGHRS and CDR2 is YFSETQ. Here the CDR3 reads CASSWGTDTASNYGYTF. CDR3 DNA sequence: TGCGCCAGCAGCTGGGGGACCGACACTGCTTCTAACTATGGCTACACCTTC.

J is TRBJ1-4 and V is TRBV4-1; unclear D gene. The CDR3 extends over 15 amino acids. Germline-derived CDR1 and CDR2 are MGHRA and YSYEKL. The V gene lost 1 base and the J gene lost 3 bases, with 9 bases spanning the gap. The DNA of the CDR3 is TGCGCCAGCAGCCAAGTTGGGATTGCTAATGAAAAACTGTTTTTT. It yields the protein CASSQVGIANEKLFF.

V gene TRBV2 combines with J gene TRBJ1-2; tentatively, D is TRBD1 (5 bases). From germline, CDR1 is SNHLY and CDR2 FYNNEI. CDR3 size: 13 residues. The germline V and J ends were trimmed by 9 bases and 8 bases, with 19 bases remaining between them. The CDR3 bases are TGTGCCAGTGGGAATACATGGCAGGGAGGCTACACCTTC. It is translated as CASGNTWQGGYTF. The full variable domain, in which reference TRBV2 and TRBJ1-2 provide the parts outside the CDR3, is EPEVTQTPSHQVTQMGQEVILRCVPISNHLYFYWYRQILGQKVEFLVSFYNNEISEKSEIFDDQFSVERPDGSNFTLKIRSTKLEDSAMYFCASGNTWQGGYTFGSGTRLTVV.

CDR3 coding DNA: TGTGCCAGCAGTGCGAACCCAGGCACTGAAGCTTTCTTT. Translation: CASSANPGTEAFF. The chain recombines TRBV25-1 with TRBJ1-1; D unresolved. The CDR3 runs 13 residues. CDR1 and CDR2 from the germline V gene are MGHDK and SYGVNS. V lost 4 bases to trimming and J lost 4 bases, with 10 bases between them. The full variable domain, with the rest looked up from reference TRBV25-1 and TRBJ1-1, is EADIYQTPRYLVIGTGKKITLECSQTMGHDKMYWYQQDPGMELHLIHYSYGVNSTEKGDLSSESTVSRIRTEHFPLTLESARPSHTSQYLCASSANPGTEAFFGQGTRLTVV.

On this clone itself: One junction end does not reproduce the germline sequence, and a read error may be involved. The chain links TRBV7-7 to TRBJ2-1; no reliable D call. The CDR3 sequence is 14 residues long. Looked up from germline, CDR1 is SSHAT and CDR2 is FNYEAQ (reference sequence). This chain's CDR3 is CASSLGLGYDEQFF. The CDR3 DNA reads TGTGCTAGCAGCTTAGGGTTAGGGTATGATGAGCAGTTCTTC.

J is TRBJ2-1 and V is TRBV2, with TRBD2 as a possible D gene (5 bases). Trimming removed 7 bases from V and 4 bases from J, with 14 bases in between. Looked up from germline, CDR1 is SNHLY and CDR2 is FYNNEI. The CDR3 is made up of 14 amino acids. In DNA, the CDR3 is TGTGCCAGCACTGGCCGCCGGGGTTACAATGAGCAGTTCTTC. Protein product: CASTGRRGYNEQFF. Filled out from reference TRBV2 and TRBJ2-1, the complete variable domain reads EPEVTQTPSHQVTQMGQEVILRCVPISNHLYFYWYRQILGQKVEFLVSFYNNEISEKSEIFDDQFSVERPDGSNFTLKIRSTKLEDSAMYFCASTGRRGYNEQFFGPGTRLTVL.

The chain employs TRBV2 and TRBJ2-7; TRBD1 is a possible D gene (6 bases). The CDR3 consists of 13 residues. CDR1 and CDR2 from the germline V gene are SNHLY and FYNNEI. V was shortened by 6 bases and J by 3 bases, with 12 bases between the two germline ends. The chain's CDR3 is CASRPTGYYEQYF. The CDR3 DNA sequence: TGTGCCAGCAGGCCTACAGGGTACTACGAGCAGTACTTC.

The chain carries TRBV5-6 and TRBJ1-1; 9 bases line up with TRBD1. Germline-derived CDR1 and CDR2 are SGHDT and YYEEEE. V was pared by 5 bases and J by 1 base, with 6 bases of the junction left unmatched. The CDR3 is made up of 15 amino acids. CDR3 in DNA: TGTGCCAGCAGACGCAAACAGGGGGCGAACACTGAAGCTTTCTTT. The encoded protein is CASRRKQGANTEAFF.

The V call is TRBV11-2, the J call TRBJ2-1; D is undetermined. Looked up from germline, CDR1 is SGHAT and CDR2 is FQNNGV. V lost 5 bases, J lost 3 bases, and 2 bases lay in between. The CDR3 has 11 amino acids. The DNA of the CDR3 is TGTGCCAGCAGCGACTACAATGAGCAGTTCTTC. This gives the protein CASSDYNEQFF.

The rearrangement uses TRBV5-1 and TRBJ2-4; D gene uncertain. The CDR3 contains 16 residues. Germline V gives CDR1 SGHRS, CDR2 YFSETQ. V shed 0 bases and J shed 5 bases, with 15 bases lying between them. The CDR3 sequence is CASSLVGISSQNIQYF. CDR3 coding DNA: TGCGCCAGCAGCTTGGTGGGGATTTCTTCCCAAAACATTCAGTACTTC. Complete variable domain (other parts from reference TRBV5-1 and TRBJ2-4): KAGVTQTPRYLIKTRGQQVTLSCSPISGHRSVSWYQQTPGQGLQFLFEYFSETQRNKGNFPGRFSGRQFSNSRSEMNVSTLELGDSALYLCASSLVGISSQNIQYFGAGTRLSVL.

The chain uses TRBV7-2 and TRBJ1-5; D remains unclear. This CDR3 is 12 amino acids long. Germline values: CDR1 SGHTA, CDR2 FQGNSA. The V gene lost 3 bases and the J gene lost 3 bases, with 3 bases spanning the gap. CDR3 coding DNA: TGTGCCAGCAGCTTGAACAATCAGCCCCAGCATTTT. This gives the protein CASSLNNQPQHF.

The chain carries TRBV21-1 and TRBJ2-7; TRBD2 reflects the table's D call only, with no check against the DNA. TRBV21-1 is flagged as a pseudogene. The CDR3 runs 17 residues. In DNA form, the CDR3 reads TGTGCCAGCAGCAAAGACGTTGGGGCGGGGGTGCACAACGAGCAGTACGTC. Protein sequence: CASSKDVGAGVHNEQYV.

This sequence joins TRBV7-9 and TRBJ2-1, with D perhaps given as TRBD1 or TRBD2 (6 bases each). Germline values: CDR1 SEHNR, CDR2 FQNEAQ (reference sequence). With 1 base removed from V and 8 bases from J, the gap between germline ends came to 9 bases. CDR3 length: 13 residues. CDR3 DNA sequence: TGTGCCAGCAGCTTAGACGGGGGCCATGAGCAGTTCTTC. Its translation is CASSLDGGHEQFF.

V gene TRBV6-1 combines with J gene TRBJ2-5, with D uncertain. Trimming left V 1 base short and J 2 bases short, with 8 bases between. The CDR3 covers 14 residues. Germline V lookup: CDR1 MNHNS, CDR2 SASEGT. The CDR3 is CASSEGAGQETQYF. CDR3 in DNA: TGTGCCAGCAGTGAAGGGGCAGGTCAAGAGACCCAGTACTTC.

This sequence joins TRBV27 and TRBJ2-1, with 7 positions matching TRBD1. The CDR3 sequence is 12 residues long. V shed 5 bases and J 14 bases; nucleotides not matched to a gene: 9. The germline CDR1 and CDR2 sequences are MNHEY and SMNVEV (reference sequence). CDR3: CASSHPGGPEFF. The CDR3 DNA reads TGTGCCAGCAGTCACCCAGGGGGACCTGAGTTCTTC.

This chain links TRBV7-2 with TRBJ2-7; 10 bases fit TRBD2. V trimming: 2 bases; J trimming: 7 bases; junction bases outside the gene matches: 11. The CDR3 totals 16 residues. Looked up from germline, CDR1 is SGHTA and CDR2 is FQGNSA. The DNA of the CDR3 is TGTGCCAGCAGCTTATCCACTAGCGGGGCCAAAGGGGAGCAGTACGTC. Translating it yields CASSLSTSGAKGEQYV.

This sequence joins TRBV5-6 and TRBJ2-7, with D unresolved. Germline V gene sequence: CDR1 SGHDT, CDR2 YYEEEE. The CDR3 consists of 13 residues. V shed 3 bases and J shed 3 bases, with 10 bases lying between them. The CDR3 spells CASSYPQSYEQYF. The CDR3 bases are TGTGCCAGCAGCTACCCCCAGAGCTACGAGCAGTACTTC. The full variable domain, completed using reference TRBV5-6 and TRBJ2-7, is DAGVTQSPTHLIKTRGQQVTLRCSPKSGHDTVSWYQQALGQGPQFIFQYYEEEERQRGNFPDRFSGHQFPNYSSELNVNALLLGDSALYLCASSYPQSYEQYFGPGTRLTVT.

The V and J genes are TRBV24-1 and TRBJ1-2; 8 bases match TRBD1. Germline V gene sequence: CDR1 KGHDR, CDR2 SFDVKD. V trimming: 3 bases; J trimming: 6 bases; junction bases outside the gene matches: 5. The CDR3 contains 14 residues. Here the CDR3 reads CATSDPDRVDGYTF. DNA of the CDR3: TGTGCCACCAGTGATCCGGACAGGGTTGATGGCTACACCTTC.

The CDR3 protein is CASSSLAGGNTDTQYF. The DNA for the CDR3 is TGTGCCAGCAGTTCTCTAGCGGGAGGGAACACAGATACGCAGTATTTT. The genes are TRBV5-6 and TRBJ2-3, with 12 bases aligning to TRBD2. The germline CDR1 and CDR2 sequences are SGHDT and YYEEEE. The CDR3 contains 16 residues. The J segment lost 2 bases and the V segment lost 5 bases, leaving 6 bases of the junction unmatched.

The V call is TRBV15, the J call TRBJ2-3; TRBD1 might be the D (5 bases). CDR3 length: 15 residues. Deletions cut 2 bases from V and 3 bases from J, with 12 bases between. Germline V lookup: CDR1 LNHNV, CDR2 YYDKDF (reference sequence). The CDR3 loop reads CATSRPQTVTDTQYF. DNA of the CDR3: TGTGCCACCAGCAGACCGCAGACAGTAACAGATACGCAGTATTTT.

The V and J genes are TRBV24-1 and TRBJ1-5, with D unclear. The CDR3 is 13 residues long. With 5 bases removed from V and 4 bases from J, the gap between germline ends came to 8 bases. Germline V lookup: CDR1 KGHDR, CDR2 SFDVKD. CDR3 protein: CATSAGQNQPQHF. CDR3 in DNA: TGTGCCACCAGTGCAGGTCAGAATCAGCCCCAGCATTTT.

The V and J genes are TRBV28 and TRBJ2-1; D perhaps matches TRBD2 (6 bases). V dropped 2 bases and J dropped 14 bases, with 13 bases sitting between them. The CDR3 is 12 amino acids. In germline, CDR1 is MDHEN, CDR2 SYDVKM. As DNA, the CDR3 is TGTGCCAGCAGTTTAAGGGCCGGCGGGGAGTTCTTC. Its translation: CASSLRAGGEFF.

The CDR3 is CAWSVSSDTQYF. Here the CDR3 DNA reads TGTGCCTGGAGTGTCAGTTCAGATACGCAGTATTTT. The chain links TRBV30 to TRBJ2-3, with D uncertain. Per the germline V gene, CDR1 is GTSNPN and CDR2 is SVGIG (reference sequence). The germline V and J ends were trimmed by 0 bases and 4 bases, with 5 bases remaining between them. The CDR3 loop spans 12 amino acids.

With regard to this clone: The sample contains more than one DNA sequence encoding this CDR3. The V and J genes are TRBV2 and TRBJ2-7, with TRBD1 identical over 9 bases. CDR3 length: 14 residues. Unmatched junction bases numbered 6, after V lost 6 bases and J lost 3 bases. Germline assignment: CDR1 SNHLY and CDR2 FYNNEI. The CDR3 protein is CASSPGQGIYEQYF. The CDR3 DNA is TGTGCCAGCAGCCCCGGACAGGGGATCTACGAGCAGTACTTC.

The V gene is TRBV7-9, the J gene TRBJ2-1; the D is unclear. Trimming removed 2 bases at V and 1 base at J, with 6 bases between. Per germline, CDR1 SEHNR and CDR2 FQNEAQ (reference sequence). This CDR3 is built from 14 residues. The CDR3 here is CASSLPGSYNEQFF. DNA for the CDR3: TGTGCCAGCAGCTTACCGGGTTCCTACAATGAGCAGTTCTTC.

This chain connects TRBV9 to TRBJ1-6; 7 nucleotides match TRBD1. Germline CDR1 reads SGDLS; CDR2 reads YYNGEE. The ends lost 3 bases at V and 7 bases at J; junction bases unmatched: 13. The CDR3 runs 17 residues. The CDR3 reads CASSAGGQRIFNSPLHF. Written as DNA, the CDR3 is TGTGCCAGCAGCGCAGGGGGACAGCGGATTTTCAATTCACCCCTCCACTTT. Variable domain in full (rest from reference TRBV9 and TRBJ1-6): DSGVTQTPKHLITATGQRVTLRCSPRSGDLSVYWYQQSLDQGLQFLIQYYNGEERAKGNILERFSAQQFPDLHSELNLSSLELGDSALYFCASSAGGQRIFNSPLHFGNGTRLTVT.

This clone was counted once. The CDR3 protein is CSTSTKEAFF. CDR3 DNA: TGCAGCACCTCTACGAAGGAAGCTTTCTTT. The rearrangement uses TRBV29-1 and TRBJ1-1; D is unresolved. Germline CDR1 is SQVTM and CDR2 is ANQGSEA. Deletions cut 8 bases from V and 8 bases from J, with 12 bases between. This CDR3 is 10 amino acids long.

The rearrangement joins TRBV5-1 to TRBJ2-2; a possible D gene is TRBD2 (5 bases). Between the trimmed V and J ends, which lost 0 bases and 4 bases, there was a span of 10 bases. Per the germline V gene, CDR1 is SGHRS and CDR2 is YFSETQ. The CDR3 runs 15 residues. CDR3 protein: CASSLVGERTGELFF. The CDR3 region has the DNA TGCGCCAGCAGCTTGGTGGGAGAACGCACCGGGGAGCTGTTTTTT. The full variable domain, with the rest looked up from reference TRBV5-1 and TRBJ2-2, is KAGVTQTPRYLIKTRGQQVTLSCSPISGHRSVSWYQQTPGQGLQFLFEYFSETQRNKGNFPGRFSGRQFSNSRSEMNVSTLELGDSALYLCASSLVGERTGELFFGEGSRLTVL.

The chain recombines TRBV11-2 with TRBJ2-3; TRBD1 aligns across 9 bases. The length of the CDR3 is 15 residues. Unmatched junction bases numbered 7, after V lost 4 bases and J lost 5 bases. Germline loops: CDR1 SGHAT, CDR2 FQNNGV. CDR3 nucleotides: TGTGCCAGCAGCTGGACAGGGGATGGAAGAGATACGCAGTATTTT. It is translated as CASSWTGDGRDTQYF.